Described below is a single T cell receptor (beta chain) sequence and its context. The antigen remains unidentified. Extracted from the samples, RNA was reverse transcribed into cDNA to serve as the sequencing template. The method was immunoSEQ multiplex PCR; TCRdb's version includes in-frame clones alone and lacks a portion of them. Altogether tens of thousands of clones are present, around 45% being singletons, with the ten largest covering about 20%. This sample is part of a study of CD8+ T cells in alopecia areata. Background on the study: Each day, treated patients took oral tofacitinib twice, at 5 to 10 mg per dose. Treatment ran 6 to 18 months, with 6 months of follow-up afterward. Whole-study results and caveats: Among the top 100, expanded CD8+ clones, as well as scalp clonality, were significantly decreased by tofacitinib.

CDR1 is SGHDT and CDR2 is YYEEEE in the germline V gene. The CDR3 totals 15 residues. V dropped 5 bases and J dropped 7 bases, with 19 bases sitting between them. Treatment of the sample: oral pan-JAK inhibitor, 5-10 mg twice daily. The chain carries TRBV5-6 and TRBJ1-5; TRBD1 is a possible D gene (6 bases). The specimen was CD8+ T cells sorted from blood, collected at approximately week 39, from a patient treated with tofacitinib. This receptor was identified in a human donor with alopecia areata. The CDR3 spells CASSFGHGGGQPQHF. CDR3 DNA: TGTGCCAGCAGTTTCGGTCATGGGGGCGGGCAGCCCCAGCATTTT.